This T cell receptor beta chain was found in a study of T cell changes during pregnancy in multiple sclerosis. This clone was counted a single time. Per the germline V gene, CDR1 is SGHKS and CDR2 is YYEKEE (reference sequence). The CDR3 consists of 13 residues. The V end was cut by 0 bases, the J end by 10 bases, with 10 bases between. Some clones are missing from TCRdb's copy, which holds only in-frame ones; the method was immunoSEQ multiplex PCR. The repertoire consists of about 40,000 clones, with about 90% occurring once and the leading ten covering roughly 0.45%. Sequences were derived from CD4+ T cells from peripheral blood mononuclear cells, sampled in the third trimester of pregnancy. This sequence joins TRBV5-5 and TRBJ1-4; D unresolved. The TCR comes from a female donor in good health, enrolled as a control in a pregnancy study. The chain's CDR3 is CASSLEWAGKLFF. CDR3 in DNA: TGTGCCAGCAGCTTGGAGTGGGCGGGAAAACTGTTTTTT. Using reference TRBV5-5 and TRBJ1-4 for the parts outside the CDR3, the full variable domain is DAGVTQSPTHLIKTRGQQVTLRCSPISGHKSVSWYQQVLGQGPQFIFQYYEKEERGRGNFPDRFSARQFPNYSSELNVNALLLGDSALYLCASSLEWAGKLFFGSGTQLSVL.